These 6 T cell receptor beta chains share one sample of origin, sequenced in a study of CXCR3-negative and CXCR3-positive naive CD8 T cells. The method, 5' RACE with UMI labels, was used to prepare the TRB cDNA libraries. Reprocessing the 5' RACE reads, TCRdb reports a single entry for every CDR3 protein and omits DNA. This specimen shows about 130,000 distinct CDR3 sequences; the ten leading clones hold about 0.48%. The sample was naive CXCR3- CD8+ T cells from blood. Subset denoted: CD45RO-CCR7+CD27+CD95- naive CD8+ T cells lacking CXCR3 (TNR3-). The receptors derive from a human donor in good health. Some clones in this sample may be carry-over from other donors' samples.

The chain uses TRBV7-6 and TRBJ2-3. This CDR3 has 16 residues. CDR1 SGHVS and CDR2 FNYEAQ come from the germline V gene. CDR3: CASSPLGVRTTDTQYF.

The V call is TRBV5-1, the J call TRBJ2-7; there is no DNA to check the TCRdb D call of TRBD1. The CDR3 sequence is 14 residues long. CDR1 is SGHRS and CDR2 is YFSETQ in the germline V gene. The CDR3 here is CASSLEDSRDEQYF. The full variable domain, rest sourced from reference TRBV5-1 and TRBJ2-7, is KAGVTQTPRYLIKTRGQQVTLSCSPISGHRSVSWYQQTPGQGLQFLFEYFSETQRNKGNFPGRFSGRQFSNSRSEMNVSTLELGDSALYLCASSLEDSRDEQYFGPGTRLTVT.

The chain is built from TRBV12-3 or TRBV12-4 and TRBJ2-3; TCRdb names TRBD2, which stays unverified in the absence of DNA. The CDR3 length is 17 residues. CDR3 in amino acids: CASSLSRRETGRDTQYF.

This sequence joins TRBV25-1 and TRBJ2-3; with no DNA, the TCRdb D assignment of TRBD1 cannot be verified. Germline CDR1 is MGHDK and CDR2 is SYGVNS. The CDR3 length is 17 residues. This CDR3 is CASSRRDRAWAPDTQYF.

The rearrangement links TRBV7-8 to TRBJ1-1. CDR3 length equals 17 residues. Per germline, CDR1 SGHVS and CDR2 FQNEAQ. CDR3: CASSLGWLQESYTEAFF.

This sequence joins TRBV29-1 and TRBJ2-2; TCRdb selects TRBD2, and the lack of DNA leaves this call unchecked. Germline V gene data show CDR1 as SQVTM and CDR2 as ANQGSEA. The CDR3 extends over 14 amino acids. CDR3 loop: CSVPRSGVTGELFF.